The clone carrying this T cell receptor beta chain was recorded a few times. The sample comes from a study of blood T cell repertoires in COVID-19. This table comes from immunoSEQ multiplex PCR, and its TCRdb copy is limited to in-frame clones, with some not included. The sample has 120,000 to 150,000 clones, 88% seen once. From germline, CDR1 is SGHDT and CDR2 YYEEEE. V shed 1 base, J shed 5 bases, and the junction held 2 bases outside the gene matches. The CDR3 runs 15 residues. V is TRBV5-6 and J is TRBJ1-4, with 10 bases matching TRBD1. Input material: PBMCs or T cells enriched from blood (not recorded which). This sequence was found in a woman in her 30s with acute COVID-19. The CDR3 DNA reads as TGTGCCAGCAGCTTGCCGGGACAGGGGAATGAAAAACTGTTTTTT. Its translation: CASSLPGQGNEKLFF.